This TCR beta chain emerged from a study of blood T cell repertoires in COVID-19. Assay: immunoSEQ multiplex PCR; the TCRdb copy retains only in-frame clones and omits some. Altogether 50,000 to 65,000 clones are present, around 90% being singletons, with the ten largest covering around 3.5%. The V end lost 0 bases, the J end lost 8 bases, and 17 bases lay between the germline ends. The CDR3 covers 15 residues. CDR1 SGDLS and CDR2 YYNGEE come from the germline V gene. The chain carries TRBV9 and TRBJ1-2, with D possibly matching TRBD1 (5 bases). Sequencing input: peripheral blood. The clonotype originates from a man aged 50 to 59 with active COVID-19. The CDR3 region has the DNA TGTGCCAGCAGCGTAGGAGTCGGGGGATTGGAGGGCTACACCTTC. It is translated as CASSVGVGGLEGYTF. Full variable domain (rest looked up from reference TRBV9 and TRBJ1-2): DSGVTQTPKHLITATGQRVTLRCSPRSGDLSVYWYQQSLDQGLQFLIQYYNGEERAKGNILERFSAQQFPDLHSELNLSSLELGDSALYFCASSVGVGGLEGYTFGSGTRLTVV.